The 27 T cell receptor beta chains listed next were all sequenced from one sample in a study of shared clonotypes between healthy human individuals. The repertoire was sequenced with immunoSEQ multiplex PCR; TCRdb's copy has only in-frame clones and lacks some. The sample lists 450,000 to 500,000 clones, about 85% seen once, with roughly an eighth in the top ten. Sequencing was performed on PBMCs. The receptors were gathered from a woman aged 35 to 49 in good health. Some clones in this sample may be carry-over from other donors' samples.

This clone was recorded once. The chain has TRBV5-1 and TRBJ2-3; D may be TRBD1 (6 bases). V was clipped by 0 bases and J by 3 bases, with 14 bases between them. Per the germline V gene, CDR1 is SGHRS and CDR2 is YFSETQ. The CDR3 has 16 residues. The CDR3 DNA is TGCGCCAGCAGCTTGGCGGACAGAGCTATAACAGATACGCAGTATTTT. This codes for CASSLADRAITDTQYF.

This clone was observed a few times. The rearrangement uses TRBV15 and TRBJ2-1; possibly TRBD1 or TRBD2 for D (5 bases each). V was trimmed by 0 bases and J by 9 bases, leaving 15 bases between them. Germline lookup yields CDR1 LNHNV and CDR2 YYDKDF (reference sequence). The CDR3 is 15 amino acids. DNA for the CDR3: TGTGCCACCAGCAGAGATCAGGGCCCGGGGAGTGAGCAGTTCTTC. Translating gives CATSRDQGPGSEQFF.

About this clone itself: This likely traces to a read error, being one base from a far larger clone. The chain links TRBV14 to TRBJ1-1; 7 bases are shared with TRBD1. From germline, CDR1 is SGHDN and CDR2 FVKESK. The CDR3 totals 15 residues. This chain's CDR3 is CASSHPRQGDTEVFF. Written as DNA, the CDR3 is TGTGCCAGCAGCCATCCCCGGCAGGGGGACACTGAAGTTTTCTTT.

CDR3: CASSRSGRPSYEQYF. Written as DNA, the CDR3 is TGTGCCAGCAGCCGCTCCGGGAGACCCTCCTACGAGCAGTACTTC. The rearrangement uses TRBV5-4 and TRBJ2-7; maybe TRBD2 (6 bases). Trimming cost V 4 bases and J 0 bases, with 14 bases left between them. This CDR3 is 15 amino acids long. CDR1 is SGHNT, CDR2 YYREEE, per germline (reference sequence).

This clone was seen a handful of times. The CDR3 DNA reads as TGCGCCAGCAGCCCAGGACAGGGCTACTATGGCTACACCTTC. Amino acid sequence: CASSPGQGYYGYTF. This chain joins TRBV5-1 and TRBJ1-2; TRBD1 matches at 8 bases. The CDR3 is 14 residues long. The J segment lost 3 bases and the V segment lost 4 bases, leaving 5 bases of the junction unmatched. CDR1 is SGHRS, CDR2 YFSETQ, per germline.

V gene TRBV4-3 combines with J gene TRBJ1-3; D gene unclear. CDR1 LGHNA and CDR2 YSLEER come from the germline V gene. This CDR3 contains 17 residues. Trimming removed 0 bases at V and 0 bases at J, with 12 bases between. The CDR3 coding sequence is TGCGCCAGCAGCCAAGATGGCCGAGCGAACTCTGGAAACACCATATATTTT. Translation gives CASSQDGRANSGNTIYF.

The J gene is TRBJ2-3, the V gene TRBV29-1; D gene unclear. This CDR3 region has 12 residues. Germline CDR1 reads SQVTM; CDR2 reads ANQGSEA. V gave up 3 bases and J gave up 7 bases, with 11 bases separating them. CDR3 sequence (DNA): TGCAGCGTTGATCCCCCGCCACATACGCAGTATTTT. Its translation: CSVDPPPHTQYF.

The J gene is TRBJ1-2, the V gene TRBV10-3; D perhaps matches TRBD1 (5 bases). The CDR3 extends over 12 amino acids. Per germline, CDR1 ENHRY and CDR2 SYGVKD. V lost 3 bases to trimming and J lost 4 bases, with 6 bases between them. This chain's CDR3 is CAISETGYGYTF. CDR3 DNA sequence: TGTGCCATCAGTGAAACAGGCTATGGCTACACCTTC.

This clone was picked up a small number of times. V is TRBV10-3 and J is TRBJ2-7, with TRBD2 matching over 10 bases. Germline CDR1 reads ENHRY; CDR2 reads SYGVKD. The V segment lost 3 bases and the J segment 5 bases; nucleotides outside the gene matches: 4. The CDR3 runs 14 residues. The CDR3 spells CAISEGTSADEQYF. Written as DNA, the CDR3 is TGTGCCATCAGTGAAGGGACTAGCGCGGACGAGCAGTACTTC.

This clone has more than one count but fewer than ten. The chain carries TRBV5-1 and TRBJ1-1; D not certain. Germline CDR1 reads SGHRS; CDR2 reads YFSETQ. The CDR3 totals 14 residues. V was trimmed by 1 base and J by 4 bases, leaving 11 bases between them. CDR3 in amino acids: CASSLFGEGTEAFF. CDR3 coding DNA: TGCGCCAGCAGCTTGTTCGGGGAAGGCACTGAAGCTTTCTTT.

The rearrangement joins TRBV9 to TRBJ1-2; weak D call: TRBD1 (6 bases). V was pared by 5 bases and J by 1 base, with 18 bases between. The germline V gene has CDR1 SGDLS and CDR2 YYNGEE. The CDR3 consists of 16 residues. CDR3 sequence: CASSSLGGGRNYGYTF. The CDR3 DNA reads TGTGCCAGCAGTTCCCTCGGGGGGGGGCGTAACTATGGCTACACCTTC.

This chain uses TRBV2 with TRBJ1-5; D remains ambiguous. Germline assignment: CDR1 SNHLY and CDR2 FYNNEI. The germline V and J ends were trimmed by 4 bases and 0 bases, with 7 bases remaining between them. This CDR3 spans 14 amino acids. The CDR3 loop reads CASSVQISNQPQHF. The CDR3 DNA reads TGTGCCAGCAGTGTACAGATTAGCAATCAGCCCCAGCATTTT. The full variable domain, completed using reference TRBV2 and TRBJ1-5, is EPEVTQTPSHQVTQMGQEVILRCVPISNHLYFYWYRQILGQKVEFLVSFYNNEISEKSEIFDDQFSVERPDGSNFTLKIRSTKLEDSAMYFCASSVQISNQPQHFGDGTRLSIL.

Note on this clone: The likely explanation is a read error, given a far larger clone one base away. This same CDR3 is encoded by further DNA sequences in the sample. The chain uses TRBV28 and TRBJ1-1; maybe TRBD1 (6 bases). CDR3 length: 14 amino acids. CDR1 is MDHEN, CDR2 SYDVKM, per germline. CDR3 in amino acids: CASSRGGLNTEAFF. CDR3 coding DNA: TGTGCCAGCAGCCGCGGGGGGCTGAACACTGAGGCTTTCTTT.

The chain links TRBV9 to TRBJ1-2; D unclear. The germline V and J ends were trimmed by 2 bases and 4 bases, with 15 bases remaining between them. There are 15 residues in the CDR3. CDR1 and CDR2 from the germline V gene are SGDLS and YYNGEE. As DNA, the CDR3 is TGTGCCAGCAGCGTGGGCGGAGAATCGGGCTATGGCTACACCTTC. The encoded protein is CASSVGGESGYGYTF. Full variable domain (remainder filled in from reference TRBV9 and TRBJ1-2): DSGVTQTPKHLITATGQRVTLRCSPRSGDLSVYWYQQSLDQGLQFLIQYYNGEERAKGNILERFSAQQFPDLHSELNLSSLELGDSALYFCASSVGGESGYGYTFGSGTRLTVV.

This chain links TRBV5-1 with TRBJ2-1; D unclear. V was shortened by 6 bases and J by 6 bases, with 13 bases between the two germline ends. Germline-derived CDR1 and CDR2 are SGHRS and YFSETQ. CDR3 size: 13 residues. The CDR3 spells CASILERGNEQFF. DNA of the CDR3: TGCGCCAGCATTCTCGAACGTGGCAATGAGCAGTTCTTC.

In its sample, this clone was seen a few times. This rearrangement joins TRBV15 to TRBJ2-1, with no clear D. The CDR3 consists of 15 residues. Germline V lookup: CDR1 LNHNV, CDR2 YYDKDF (reference sequence). The germline V and J ends were trimmed by 3 bases and 5 bases, with 14 bases remaining between them. CDR3 bases: TGTGCCACCAGCAGGGGAATAGCTAGAGACAATGAGCAGTTCTTC. This encodes CATSRGIARDNEQFF.

This chain links TRBV13 with TRBJ1-4; 7 bases map to TRBD1. V shed 6 bases and J 5 bases; nucleotides not matched to a gene: 9. CDR1 is PRHDT and CDR2 is FYEKMQ in the germline V gene (reference sequence). The CDR3 has 15 amino acids. For the CDR3, the DNA is TGTGCCAGCAGAGATGAAGGGGGCCTGAATGAAAAACTGTTTTTT. Amino acid sequence: CASRDEGGLNEKLFF.

V gene TRBV4-2 combines with J gene TRBJ2-3; 11 nucleotides match TRBD2. V trimming: 0 bases; J trimming: 8 bases; junction bases outside the gene matches: 4. CDR1 LGHNA and CDR2 YNFKEQ come from the germline V gene. The CDR3 is made up of 15 amino acids. The CDR3 reads CASSQETSGIATQYF. As DNA, the CDR3 is TGTGCCAGCAGCCAAGAGACTAGCGGGATAGCTACGCAGTATTTT.

For this clone: A read error is the likely source, as a far larger clone sits one nucleotide away. This sample includes further DNA sequences coding for the same CDR3. The CDR3 DNA reads as TGTGCCAGCAGTTTATCCGGCTATGGCTACACCTTC. Amino acid sequence: CASSLSGYGYTF. This rearrangement joins TRBV7-2 to TRBJ1-2; no clear D. This CDR3 has 12 residues. V shed 6 bases and J shed 4 bases, with 9 bases lying between them. Germline CDR1 SGHTA, CDR2 FQGNSA.

This clone appeared a few times. The gene calls are TRBV4-1 and TRBJ2-3, with TRBD2 matching over 10 bases. Germline V lookup: CDR1 MGHRA, CDR2 YSYEKL. The ends lost 4 bases at V and 3 bases at J; junction bases unmatched: 10. The CDR3 contains 17 residues. The CDR3 DNA is TGCGCCAGCAGCCCACGGGCTAGCGGGAGTTCGACAGATACGCAGTATTTT. It encodes CASSPRASGSSTDTQYF.

The gene calls are TRBV2 and TRBJ1-2; 8 bases line up with TRBD1. The CDR3 spans 12 residues. Germline CDR1 and CDR2: SNHLY and FYNNEI. Trimming removed 8 bases from V and 2 bases from J; junction bases left unmatched: 1. The CDR3 sequence is CASDRGNYGYTF. CDR3 nucleotides: TGTGCCAGCGACAGGGGCAACTATGGCTACACCTTC. Using reference TRBV2 and TRBJ1-2 for the parts outside the CDR3, the full variable domain is EPEVTQTPSHQVTQMGQEVILRCVPISNHLYFYWYRQILGQKVEFLVSFYNNEISEKSEIFDDQFSVERPDGSNFTLKIRSTKLEDSAMYFCASDRGNYGYTFGSGTRLTVV.

The CDR3 reads CASSPRWGDSGEQYF. The CDR3 region has the DNA TGCGCCAGCAGCCCCCGGTGGGGGGATTCTGGCGAGCAGTACTTC. The chain employs TRBV4-1 and TRBJ2-7; weak D call: TRBD2 (6 bases). The germline V gene encodes CDR1 MGHRA and CDR2 YSYEKL. This CDR3 has 15 amino acids. Trimming pared 4 bases from V and 6 bases from J, leaving 19 bases between.

The V call is TRBV5-6, the J call TRBJ2-5, with D possibly TRBD2 on 5 matching bases. V lost 4 bases to trimming and J lost 5 bases, with 21 bases between them. Germline V gene lookup returns CDR1 SGHDT and CDR2 YYEEEE. The length of the CDR3 is 16 residues. The CDR3 loop reads CASSTRADLLGETQYF. The CDR3 DNA follows: TGTGCCAGCAGCACCCGAGCGGATCTACTCGGGGAGACCCAGTACTTC.

The chain carries TRBV27 and TRBJ2-1; D is uncertain. The CDR3 length is 14 residues. Germline V lookup: CDR1 MNHEY, CDR2 SMNVEV (reference sequence). V lost 6 bases, J lost 2 bases, and 11 bases lay in between. The CDR3 spells CASRGGTTYNEQFF. The CDR3 nucleotides read TGTGCCAGCAGAGGCGGCACAACCTACAATGAGCAGTTCTTC.

As to this clone: Other DNA sequences in the sample encode the same CDR3. The chain is built from TRBV28 and TRBJ2-3, with 7 positions matching TRBD2. This CDR3 has 14 amino acids. Germline V CDR1 and CDR2: MDHEN, SYDVKM. V was pared by 6 bases and J by 1 base, with 4 bases of the junction left unmatched. The CDR3 protein is CASSGRPGTDTQYF. The DNA for the CDR3 is TGTGCCAGCAGCGGGAGGCCTGGCACAGATACGCAGTATTTT.

The chain combines TRBV5-1 with TRBJ1-1; D unresolved. V lost 4 bases and J 3 bases, leaving 13 bases between the germline ends. This CDR3 is built from 14 residues. Germline values: CDR1 SGHRS, CDR2 YFSETQ. The CDR3 DNA follows: TGCGCCAGCAGCCGACTAACAAGGGACACTGAAGCTTTCTTT. Residues: CASSRLTRDTEAFF.

The V and J genes are TRBV5-5 and TRBJ2-7, with D uncertain. This CDR3 region has 15 residues. Germline V gene data show CDR1 as SGHKS and CDR2 as YYEKEE (reference sequence). V gave up 4 bases and J gave up 3 bases, with 17 bases separating them. The CDR3, as DNA: TGTGCCAGCAGCCCGTCGATGGGTAGTCGCTACGAGCAGTACTTC. It is translated as CASSPSMGSRYEQYF.